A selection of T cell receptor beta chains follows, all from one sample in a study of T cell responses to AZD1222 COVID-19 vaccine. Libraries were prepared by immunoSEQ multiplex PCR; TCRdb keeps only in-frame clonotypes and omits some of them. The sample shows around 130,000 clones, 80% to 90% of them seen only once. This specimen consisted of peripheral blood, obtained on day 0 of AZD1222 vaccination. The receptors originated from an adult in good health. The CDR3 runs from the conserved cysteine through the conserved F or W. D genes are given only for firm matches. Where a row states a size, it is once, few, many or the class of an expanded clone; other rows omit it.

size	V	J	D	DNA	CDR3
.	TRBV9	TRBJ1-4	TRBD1	TGTGCCAGCAGCTCCGGACAGGGCCGCGAAAAACTGTTTTTT	CASSSGQGREKLFF
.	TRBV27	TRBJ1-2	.	TGTGCCAGCAGCCCCAGCCCCAGCAATGGCTACACCTTC	CASSPSPSNGYTF
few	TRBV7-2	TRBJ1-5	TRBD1	TGTGCCAGTACTCCTCCAGGGGGGGGGAATCAGCCCCAGCATTTT	CASTPPGGGNQPQHF
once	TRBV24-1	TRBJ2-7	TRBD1	TGTGCCACCAGTGAGACAGGGTCGCCCTACGAGCAGTACTTC	CATSETGSPYEQYF
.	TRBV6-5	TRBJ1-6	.	TGTGCCAGCCGGAAATTGGCCTTTAATTCACCCCTCCACTTT	CASRKLAFNSPLHF
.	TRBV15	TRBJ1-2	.	TGTGCCACCAGCAGAGGCTCCGGGACCACTAACTATGGCTACACCTTC	CATSRGSGTTNYGYTF
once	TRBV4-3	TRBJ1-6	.	TGCGCCAGCAGCCAAGATATAATCCGGGTTTATTCACCCCTCCACTTT	CASSQDIIRVYSPLHF
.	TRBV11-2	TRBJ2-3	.	TGTGCCAGCAGCTTGCGGTTTGGAGGCACAGATACGCAGTATTTT	CASSLRFGGTDTQYF
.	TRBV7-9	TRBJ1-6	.	TGTGCCAGCAGCTTAGATCCGGTTGTATGGACACCCCTCCACTTT	CASSLDPVVWTPLHF
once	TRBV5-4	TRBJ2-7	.	TGTGCCAGCAGCTTGGGCGTAGGGTCCTACGAGCAGTACTTC	CASSLGVGSYEQYF
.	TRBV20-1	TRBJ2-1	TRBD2	TGCAGTGCTAGTGAGACTAGCGCTTACAATGAGCAGTTCTTC	CSASETSAYNEQFF
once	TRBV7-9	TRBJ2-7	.	TGTGCCAGCAGCTTAAGCCCCCCGACCGAGCAGTACTTC	CASSLSPPTEQYF
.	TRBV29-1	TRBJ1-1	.	TGCAGCGTTGAAGATATTGAAGCTTTCTTT	CSVEDIEAFF
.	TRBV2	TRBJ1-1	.	TGTGCCAGCTCCTGGGGGGCGGGGAACACTGAAGCTTTCTTT	CASSWGAGNTEAFF
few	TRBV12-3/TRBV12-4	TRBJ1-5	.	TGTGCCAGCAGTTGGACTCCCAATCAGCCCCAGCATTTT	CASSWTPNQPQHF
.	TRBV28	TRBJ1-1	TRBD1	TGTGCCAGCAGTTTGCGGATGACAGGGTTTGGGACTGAAGCTTTCTTT	CASSLRMTGFGTEAFF
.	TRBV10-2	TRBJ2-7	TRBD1	TGCGCCACGGGAACAGGGGCCCACTACGAGCAGTACTTC	CATGTGAHYEQYF
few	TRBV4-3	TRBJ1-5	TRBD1	TGCGCCAGCAGTCCCGGGACAGCTTATAGCAATCAGCCCCAGCATTTT	CASSPGTAYSNQPQHF
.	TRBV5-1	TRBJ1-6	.	TGCGCCAGCAGCGAAGCGGGAGGCACTTCACCCCTCCACTTT	CASSEAGGTSPLHF
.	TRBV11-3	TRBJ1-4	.	TGTGCCAGCAGCGAAGGGGGAGGAGAAAAACTGTTTTTT	CASSEGGGEKLFF
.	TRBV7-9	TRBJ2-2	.	TGTGCCAGCAGCCGTCACGGCCTGGGGTCCAGCGAAGCCGGGGAGCTGTTTTTT	CASSRHGLGSSEAGELFF
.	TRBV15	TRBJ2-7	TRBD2	TGTGCCACCAGCATACTAGCGGGAATAGAGCAGTACTTC	CATSILAGIEQYF
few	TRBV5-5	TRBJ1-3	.	TGTGCCAGCAGCATATTACCCGCGACGGATGGAAACACCATATATTTT	CASSILPATDGNTIYF
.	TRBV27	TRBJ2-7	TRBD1	TGTGCCAGCAGTTTGGTGGGACAGGGGGCCTACGAGCAGTACTTC	CASSLVGQGAYEQYF
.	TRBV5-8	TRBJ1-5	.	TGTGCCAGCAGCTTGGGACCCCCCCCGGATAGCAATCAGCCCCAGCATTTT	CASSLGPPPDSNQPQHF
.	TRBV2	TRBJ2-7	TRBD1	TGTGCCAGCGAGGGACAGGGGGCCCGAAACGAGCAGTACTTC	CASEGQGARNEQYF
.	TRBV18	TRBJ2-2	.	TGTGCCAGCTCACCCGGGGAGCTGTTTTTT	CASSPGELFF
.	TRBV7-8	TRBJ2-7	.	TGTGCCAGCAGCTGGTTCGAACAGAGAAACTTCTCCTACGAGCAGTACTTC	CASSWFEQRNFSYEQYF
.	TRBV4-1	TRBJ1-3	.	TGCGCCAGCAGCCAAGATTTGGCGGGTACCCACTCTGGAAACACCATATATTTT	CASSQDLAGTHSGNTIYF
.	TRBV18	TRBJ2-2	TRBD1	TGTGCCAGCTCACCCACAGGGGGAGACACCGGGGAGCTGTTTTTT	CASSPTGGDTGELFF
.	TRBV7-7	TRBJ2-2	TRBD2	TGTGCCAGCAGCCGGACTAGCGGGATCGGTATCGGGGAGCTGTTTTTT	CASSRTSGIGIGELFF
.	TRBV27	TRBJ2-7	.	TGTGCCAGCAGTTTAATGGGAGTCCCCTACGAGCAGTACTTC	CASSLMGVPYEQYF
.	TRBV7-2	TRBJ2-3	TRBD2	TGTGCCAGCAGCCCCCGACTAGCGGGAGGGCCAGATACGCAGTATTTT	CASSPRLAGGPDTQYF
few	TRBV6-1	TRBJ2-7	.	TGTGCCAGCAGTGAAGGCAGGGGCTCCTACGAGCAGTACTTC	CASSEGRGSYEQYF
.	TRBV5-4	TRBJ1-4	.	TGTGCCAGCAGCGGGGACATTAATGAAAAACTGTTTTTT	CASSGDINEKLFF
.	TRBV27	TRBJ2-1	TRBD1	TGTGCCAGCAGTTTCGGACAGGGCCCCTACAATGAGCAGTTCTTC	CASSFGQGPYNEQFF
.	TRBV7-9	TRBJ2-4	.	TGTGCCAGCAGTATCAACTGGGGCTGGGCCAAAAACATTCAGTACTTC	CASSINWGWAKNIQYF
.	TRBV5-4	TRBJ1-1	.	TGTGCCACCCGTGGGGCGGGGAACACTGAAGCTTTCTTT	CATRGAGNTEAFF
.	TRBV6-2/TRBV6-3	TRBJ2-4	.	TGTGCCAGCAGTTACAGGGAGGCCAAAAACATTCAGTACTTC	CASSYREAKNIQYF
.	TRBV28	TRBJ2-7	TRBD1	TGTGCCAGCAGTCGACTCCGGGACAGGCACGAGCAGTACTTC	CASSRLRDRHEQYF
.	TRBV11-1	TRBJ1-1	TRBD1	TGTGCCAGCAGCTGGGACAGAGAGTCCTTCACTGAAGCTTTCTTT	CASSWDRESFTEAFF
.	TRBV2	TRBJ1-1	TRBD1	TGTGCCAGCATGAGGACAGGGGCCGACCGGGACACTGAAGCTTTCTTT	CASMRTGADRDTEAFF